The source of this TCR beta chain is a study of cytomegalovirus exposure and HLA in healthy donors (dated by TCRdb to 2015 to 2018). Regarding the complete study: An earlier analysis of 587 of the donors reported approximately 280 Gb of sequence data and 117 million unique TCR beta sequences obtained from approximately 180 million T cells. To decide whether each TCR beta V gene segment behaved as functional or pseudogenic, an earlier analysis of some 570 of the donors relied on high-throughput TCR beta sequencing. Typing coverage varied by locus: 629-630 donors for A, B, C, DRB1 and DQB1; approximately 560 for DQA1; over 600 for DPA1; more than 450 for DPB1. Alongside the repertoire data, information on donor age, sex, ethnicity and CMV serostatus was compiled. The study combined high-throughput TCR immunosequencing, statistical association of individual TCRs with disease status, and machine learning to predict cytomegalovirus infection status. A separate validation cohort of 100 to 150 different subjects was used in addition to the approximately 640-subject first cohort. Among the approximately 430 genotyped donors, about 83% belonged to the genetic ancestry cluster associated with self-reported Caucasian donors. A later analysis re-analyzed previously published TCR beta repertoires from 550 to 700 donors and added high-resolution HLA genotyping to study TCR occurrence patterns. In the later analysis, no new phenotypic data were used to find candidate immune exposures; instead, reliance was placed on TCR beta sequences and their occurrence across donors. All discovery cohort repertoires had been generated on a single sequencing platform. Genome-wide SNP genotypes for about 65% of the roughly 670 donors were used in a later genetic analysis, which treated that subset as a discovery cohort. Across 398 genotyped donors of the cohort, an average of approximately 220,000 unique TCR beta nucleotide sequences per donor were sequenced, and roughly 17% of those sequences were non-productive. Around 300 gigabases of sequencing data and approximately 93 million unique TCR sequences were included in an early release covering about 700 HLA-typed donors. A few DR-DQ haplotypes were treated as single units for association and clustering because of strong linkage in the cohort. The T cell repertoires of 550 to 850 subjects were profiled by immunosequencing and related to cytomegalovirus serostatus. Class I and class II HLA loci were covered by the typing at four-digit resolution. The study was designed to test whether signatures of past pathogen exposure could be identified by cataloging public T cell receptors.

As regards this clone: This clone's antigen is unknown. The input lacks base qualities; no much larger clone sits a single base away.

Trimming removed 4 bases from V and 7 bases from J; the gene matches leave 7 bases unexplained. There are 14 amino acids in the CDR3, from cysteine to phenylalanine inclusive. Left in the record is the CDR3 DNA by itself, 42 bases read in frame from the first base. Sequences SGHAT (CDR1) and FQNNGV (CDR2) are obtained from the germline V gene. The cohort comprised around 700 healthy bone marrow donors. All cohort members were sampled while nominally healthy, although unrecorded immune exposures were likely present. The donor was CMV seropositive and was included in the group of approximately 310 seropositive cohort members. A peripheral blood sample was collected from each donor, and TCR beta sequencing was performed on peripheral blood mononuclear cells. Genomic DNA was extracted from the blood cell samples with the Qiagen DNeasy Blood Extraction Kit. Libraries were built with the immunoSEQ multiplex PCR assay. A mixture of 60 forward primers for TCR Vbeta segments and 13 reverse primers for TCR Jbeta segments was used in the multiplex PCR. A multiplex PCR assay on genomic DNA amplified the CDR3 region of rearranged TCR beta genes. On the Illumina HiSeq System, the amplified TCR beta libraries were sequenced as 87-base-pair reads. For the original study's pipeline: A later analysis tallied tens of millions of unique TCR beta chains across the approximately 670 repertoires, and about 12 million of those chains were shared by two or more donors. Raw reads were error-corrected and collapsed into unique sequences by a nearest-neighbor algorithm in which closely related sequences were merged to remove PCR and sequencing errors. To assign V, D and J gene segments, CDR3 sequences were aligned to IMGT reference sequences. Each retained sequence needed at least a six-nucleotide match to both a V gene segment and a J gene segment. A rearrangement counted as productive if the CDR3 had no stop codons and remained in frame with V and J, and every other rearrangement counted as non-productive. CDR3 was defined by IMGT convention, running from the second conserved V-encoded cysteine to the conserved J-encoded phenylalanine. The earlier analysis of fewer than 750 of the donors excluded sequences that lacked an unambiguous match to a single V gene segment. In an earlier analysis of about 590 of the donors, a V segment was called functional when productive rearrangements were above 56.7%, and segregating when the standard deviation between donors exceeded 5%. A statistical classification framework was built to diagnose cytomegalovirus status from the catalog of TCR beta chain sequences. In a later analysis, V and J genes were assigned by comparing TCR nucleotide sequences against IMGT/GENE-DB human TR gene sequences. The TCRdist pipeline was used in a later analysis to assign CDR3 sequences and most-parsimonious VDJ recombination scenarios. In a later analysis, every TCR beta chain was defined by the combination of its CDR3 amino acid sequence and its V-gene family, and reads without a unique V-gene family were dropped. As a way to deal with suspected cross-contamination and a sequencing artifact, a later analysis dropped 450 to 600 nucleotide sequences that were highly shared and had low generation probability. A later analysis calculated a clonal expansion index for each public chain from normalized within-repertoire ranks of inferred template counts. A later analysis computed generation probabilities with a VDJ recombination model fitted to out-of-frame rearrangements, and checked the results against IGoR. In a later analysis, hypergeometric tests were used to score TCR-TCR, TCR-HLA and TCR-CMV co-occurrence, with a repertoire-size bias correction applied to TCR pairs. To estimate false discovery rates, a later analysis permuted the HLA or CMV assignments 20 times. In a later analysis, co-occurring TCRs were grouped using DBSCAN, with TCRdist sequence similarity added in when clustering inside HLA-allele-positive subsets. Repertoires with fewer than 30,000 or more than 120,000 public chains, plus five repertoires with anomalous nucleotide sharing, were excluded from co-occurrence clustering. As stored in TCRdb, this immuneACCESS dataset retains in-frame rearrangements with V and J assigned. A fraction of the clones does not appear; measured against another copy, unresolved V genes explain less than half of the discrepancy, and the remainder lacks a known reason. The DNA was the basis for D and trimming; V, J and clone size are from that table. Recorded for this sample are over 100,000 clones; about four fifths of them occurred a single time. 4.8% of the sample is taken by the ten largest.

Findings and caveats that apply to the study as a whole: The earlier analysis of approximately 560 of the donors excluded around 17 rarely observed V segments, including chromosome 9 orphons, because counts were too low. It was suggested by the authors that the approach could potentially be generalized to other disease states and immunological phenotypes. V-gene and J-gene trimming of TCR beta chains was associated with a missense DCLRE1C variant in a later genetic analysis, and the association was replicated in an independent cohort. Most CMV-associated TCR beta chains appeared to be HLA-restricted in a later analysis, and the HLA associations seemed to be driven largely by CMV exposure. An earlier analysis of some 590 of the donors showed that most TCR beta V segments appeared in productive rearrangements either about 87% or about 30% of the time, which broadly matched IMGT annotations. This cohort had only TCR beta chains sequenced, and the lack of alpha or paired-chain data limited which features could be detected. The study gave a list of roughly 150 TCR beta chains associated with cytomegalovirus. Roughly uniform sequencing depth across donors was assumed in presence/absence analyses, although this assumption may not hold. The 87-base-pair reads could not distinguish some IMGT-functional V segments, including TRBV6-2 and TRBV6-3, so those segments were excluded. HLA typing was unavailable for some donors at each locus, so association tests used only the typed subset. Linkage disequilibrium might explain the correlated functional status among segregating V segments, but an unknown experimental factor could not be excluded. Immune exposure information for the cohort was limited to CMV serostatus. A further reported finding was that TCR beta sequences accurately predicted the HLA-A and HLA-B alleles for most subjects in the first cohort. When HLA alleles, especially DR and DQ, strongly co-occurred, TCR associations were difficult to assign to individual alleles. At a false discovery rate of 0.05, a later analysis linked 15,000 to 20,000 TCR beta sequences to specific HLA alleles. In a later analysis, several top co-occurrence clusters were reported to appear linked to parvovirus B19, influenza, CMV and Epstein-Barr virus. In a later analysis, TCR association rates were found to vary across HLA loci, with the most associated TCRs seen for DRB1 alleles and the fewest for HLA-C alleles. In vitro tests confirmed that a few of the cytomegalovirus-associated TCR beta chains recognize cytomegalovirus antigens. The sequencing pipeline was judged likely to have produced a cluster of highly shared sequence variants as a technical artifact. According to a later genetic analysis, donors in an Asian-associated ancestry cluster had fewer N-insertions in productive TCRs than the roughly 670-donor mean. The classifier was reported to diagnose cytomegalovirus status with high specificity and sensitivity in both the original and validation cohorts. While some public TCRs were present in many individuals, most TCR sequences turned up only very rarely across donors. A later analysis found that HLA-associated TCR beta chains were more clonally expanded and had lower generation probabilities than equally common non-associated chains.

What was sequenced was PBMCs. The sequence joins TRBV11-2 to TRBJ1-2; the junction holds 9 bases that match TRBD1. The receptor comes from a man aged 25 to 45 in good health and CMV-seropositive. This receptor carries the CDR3 CASSSLTGGTGYTF. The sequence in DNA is TGTGCCAGCAGCTCGCTGACAGGGGGTACTGGCTACACCTTC.